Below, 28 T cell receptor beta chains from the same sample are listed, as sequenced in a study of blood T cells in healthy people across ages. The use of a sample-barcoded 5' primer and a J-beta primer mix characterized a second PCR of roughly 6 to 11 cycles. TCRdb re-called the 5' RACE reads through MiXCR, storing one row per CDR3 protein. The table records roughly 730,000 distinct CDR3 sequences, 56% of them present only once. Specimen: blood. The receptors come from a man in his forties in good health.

As DNA, the CDR3 is TGTGCCAGCTCCGCCTTAACAGGGGGTCTCGACAATGAGCAGTTCTTC. It encodes CASSALTGGLDNEQFF. The chain joins TRBV12-3 or TRBV12-4 to TRBJ2-1, with 8 bases lining up with TRBD1. This CDR3 has 16 amino acids. Trimming removed 8 bases from V and 5 bases from J; junction bases left unmatched: 14.

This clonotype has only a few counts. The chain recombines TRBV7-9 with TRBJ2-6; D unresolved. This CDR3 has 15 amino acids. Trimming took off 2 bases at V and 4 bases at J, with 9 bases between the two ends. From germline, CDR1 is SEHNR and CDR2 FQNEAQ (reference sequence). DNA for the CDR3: TGTGCCAGCAGCTTAACCCTCTCCGGGGCCAACGTCCTGACTTTC. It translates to CASSLTLSGANVLTF.

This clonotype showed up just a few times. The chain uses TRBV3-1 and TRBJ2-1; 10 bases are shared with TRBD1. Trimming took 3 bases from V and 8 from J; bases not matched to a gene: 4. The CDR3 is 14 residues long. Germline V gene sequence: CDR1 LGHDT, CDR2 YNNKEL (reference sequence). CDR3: CASSQRTGGDEQFF. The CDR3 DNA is TGTGCCAGCAGCCAGAGGACAGGGGGGGATGAGCAGTTCTTC.

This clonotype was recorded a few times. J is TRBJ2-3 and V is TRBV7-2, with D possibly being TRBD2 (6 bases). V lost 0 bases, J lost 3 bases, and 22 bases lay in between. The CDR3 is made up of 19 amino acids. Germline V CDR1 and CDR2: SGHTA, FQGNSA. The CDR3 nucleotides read TGTGCCAGCAGCTTAGCTGGGTGGGGACTCGCCCTTAGGACAGATACGCAGTATTTT. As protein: CASSLAGWGLALRTDTQYF.

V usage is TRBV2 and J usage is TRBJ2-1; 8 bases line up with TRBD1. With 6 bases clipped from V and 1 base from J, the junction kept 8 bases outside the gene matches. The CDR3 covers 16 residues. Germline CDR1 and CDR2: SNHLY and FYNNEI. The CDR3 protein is CASRLDRVTSYNEQFF. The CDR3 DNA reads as TGTGCCAGCAGATTGGACAGGGTTACTTCCTACAATGAGCAGTTCTTC.

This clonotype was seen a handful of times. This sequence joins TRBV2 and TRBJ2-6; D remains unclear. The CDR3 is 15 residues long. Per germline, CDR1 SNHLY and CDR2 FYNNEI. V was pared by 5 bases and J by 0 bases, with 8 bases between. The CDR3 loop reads CASSSHPSGANVLTF. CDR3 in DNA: TGTGCCAGCAGTTCCCACCCCTCTGGGGCCAACGTCCTGACTTTC.

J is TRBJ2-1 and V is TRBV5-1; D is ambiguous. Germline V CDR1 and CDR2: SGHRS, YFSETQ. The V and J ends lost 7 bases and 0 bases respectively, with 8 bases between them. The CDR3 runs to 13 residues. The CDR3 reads CASGWSSYNEQFF. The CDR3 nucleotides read TGCGCCAGCGGCTGGAGCTCCTACAATGAGCAGTTCTTC.

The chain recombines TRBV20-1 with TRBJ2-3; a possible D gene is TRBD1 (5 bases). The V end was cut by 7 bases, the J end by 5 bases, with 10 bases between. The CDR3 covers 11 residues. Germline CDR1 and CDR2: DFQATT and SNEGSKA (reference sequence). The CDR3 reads CSGLTGDTQYF. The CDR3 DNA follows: TGCAGTGGATTAACAGGAGATACGCAGTATTTT.

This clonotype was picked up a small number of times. CDR3 nucleotide sequence: TGTGCCAGCAGTGAGACCGGGACAGGGGGCATCACAGATACGCAGTATTTT. Protein product: CASSETGTGGITDTQYF. The J gene is TRBJ2-3, the V gene TRBV25-1; 12 bases are a match to TRBD1. CDR1 and CDR2 from the germline V gene are MGHDK and SYGVNS. Trimming took 3 bases from V and 2 from J; bases not matched to a gene: 6. CDR3 size: 17 residues.

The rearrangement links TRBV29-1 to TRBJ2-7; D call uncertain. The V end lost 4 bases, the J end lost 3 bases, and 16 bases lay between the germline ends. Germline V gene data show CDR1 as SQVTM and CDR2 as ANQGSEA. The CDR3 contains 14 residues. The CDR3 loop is CSVVRSGQYYEQYF. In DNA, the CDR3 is TGCAGCGTTGTACGGTCAGGCCAGTACTACGAGCAGTACTTC.

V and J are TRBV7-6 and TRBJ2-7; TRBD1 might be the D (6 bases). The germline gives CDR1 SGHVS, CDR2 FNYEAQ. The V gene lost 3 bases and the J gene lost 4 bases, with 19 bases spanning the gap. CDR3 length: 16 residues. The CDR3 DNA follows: TGTGCCAGCAGCTTGGAGTGGGATGGGACAACATACGAGCAGTACTTC. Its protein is CASSLEWDGTTYEQYF.

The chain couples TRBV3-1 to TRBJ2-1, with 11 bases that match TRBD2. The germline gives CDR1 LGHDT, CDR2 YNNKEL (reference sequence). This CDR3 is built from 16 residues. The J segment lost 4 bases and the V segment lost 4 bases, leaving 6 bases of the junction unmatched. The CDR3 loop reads CASSRRLAGKYNEQFF. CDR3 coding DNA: TGTGCCAGCAGCCGCAGACTAGCGGGAAAATACAATGAGCAGTTCTTC.

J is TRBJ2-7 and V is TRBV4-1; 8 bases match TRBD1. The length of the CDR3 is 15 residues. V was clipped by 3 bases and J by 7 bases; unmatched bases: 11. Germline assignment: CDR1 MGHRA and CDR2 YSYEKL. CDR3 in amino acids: CASSQDMTGVKEQYF. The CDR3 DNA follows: TGCGCCAGCAGCCAGGATATGACAGGGGTTAAGGAGCAGTACTTC.

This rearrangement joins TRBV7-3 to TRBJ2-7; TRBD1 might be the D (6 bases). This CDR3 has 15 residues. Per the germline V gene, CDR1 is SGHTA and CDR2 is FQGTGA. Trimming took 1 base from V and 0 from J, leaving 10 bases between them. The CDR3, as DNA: TGTGCCAGCAGCTTAATGGGGGCTCCCTCCTACGAGCAGTACTTC. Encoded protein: CASSLMGAPSYEQYF.

The CDR3 nucleotides are TGTGCCAGCAGCTACCCCGGACAGGGTGACAACGAGCAGTACTTC. It specifies CASSYPGQGDNEQYF. This chain links TRBV7-8 with TRBJ2-5; TRBD1 agrees at 8 bases. The end of the DNA fits TRBJ2-7 better, so the J call may be wrong. The CDR3 totals 15 residues. The germline gives CDR1 SGHVS, CDR2 FQNEAQ.

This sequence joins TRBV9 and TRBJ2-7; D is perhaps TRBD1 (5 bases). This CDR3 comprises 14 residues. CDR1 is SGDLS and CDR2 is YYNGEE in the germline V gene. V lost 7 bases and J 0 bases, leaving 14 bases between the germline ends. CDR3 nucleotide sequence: TGTGCCAGCCAACCGGACATAAACTCCTACGAGCAGTACTTC. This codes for CASQPDINSYEQYF.

The CDR3 loop reads CASRDQISNQPQHF. The DNA for the CDR3 is TGTGCCAGCAGAGATCAGATTAGCAATCAGCCCCAGCATTTT. J is TRBJ1-5 and V is TRBV6-1; D remains unclear. This CDR3 has 14 amino acids. V gave up 6 bases and J gave up 0 bases, with 9 bases separating them. Germline V gene sequence: CDR1 MNHNS, CDR2 SASEGT.

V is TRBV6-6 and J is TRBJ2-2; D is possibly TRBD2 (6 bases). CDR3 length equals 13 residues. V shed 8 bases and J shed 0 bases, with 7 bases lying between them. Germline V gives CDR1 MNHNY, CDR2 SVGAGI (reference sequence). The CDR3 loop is CASGRPNTGELFF. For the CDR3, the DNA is TGTGCCAGCGGGAGGCCGAACACCGGGGAGCTGTTTTTT.

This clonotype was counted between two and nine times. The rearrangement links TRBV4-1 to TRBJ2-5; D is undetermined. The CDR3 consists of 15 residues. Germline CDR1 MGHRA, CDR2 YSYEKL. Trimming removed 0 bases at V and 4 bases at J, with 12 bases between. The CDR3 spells CASSQDVGWVETQYF. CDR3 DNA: TGCGCCAGCAGCCAAGATGTGGGGTGGGTAGAGACCCAGTACTTC.

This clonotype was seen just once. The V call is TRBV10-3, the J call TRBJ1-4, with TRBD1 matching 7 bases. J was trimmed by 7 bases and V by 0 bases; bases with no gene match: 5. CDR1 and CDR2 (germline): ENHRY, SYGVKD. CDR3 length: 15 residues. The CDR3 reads CAISESGGAGEKLFF. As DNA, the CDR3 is TGTGCCATCAGTGAGTCAGGGGGCGCGGGTGAAAAACTGTTTTTT.

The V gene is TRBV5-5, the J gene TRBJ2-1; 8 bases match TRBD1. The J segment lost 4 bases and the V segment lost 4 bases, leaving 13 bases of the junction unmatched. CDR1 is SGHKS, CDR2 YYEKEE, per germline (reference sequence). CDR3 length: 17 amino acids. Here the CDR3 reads CASSQSRTGRLYNEQFF. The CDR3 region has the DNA TGTGCCAGCAGCCAGAGCCGGACAGGGAGGTTATACAATGAGCAGTTCTTC.

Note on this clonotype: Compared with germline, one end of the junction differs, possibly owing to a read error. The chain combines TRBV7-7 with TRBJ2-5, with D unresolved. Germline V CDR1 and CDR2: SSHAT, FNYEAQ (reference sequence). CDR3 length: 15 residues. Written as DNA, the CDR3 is TGTGCTAGCAGCTTAGGCAGCTTAGGCCAAGAGACCCAGTACTTC. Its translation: CASSLGSLGQETQYF.

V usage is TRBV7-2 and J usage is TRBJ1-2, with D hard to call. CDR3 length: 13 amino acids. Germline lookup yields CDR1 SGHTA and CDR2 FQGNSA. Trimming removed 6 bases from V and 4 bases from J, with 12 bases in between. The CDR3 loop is CASSVTRTYGYTF. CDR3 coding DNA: TGTGCCAGCAGTGTGACCAGGACCTATGGCTACACCTTC.

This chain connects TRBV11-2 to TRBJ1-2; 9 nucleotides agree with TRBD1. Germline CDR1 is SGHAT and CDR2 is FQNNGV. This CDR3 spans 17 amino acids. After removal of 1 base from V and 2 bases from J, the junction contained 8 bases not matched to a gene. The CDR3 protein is CASSLVSGQGYNYGYTF. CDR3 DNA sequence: TGTGCCAGCAGCTTAGTGTCGGGACAGGGATACAACTATGGCTACACCTTC.

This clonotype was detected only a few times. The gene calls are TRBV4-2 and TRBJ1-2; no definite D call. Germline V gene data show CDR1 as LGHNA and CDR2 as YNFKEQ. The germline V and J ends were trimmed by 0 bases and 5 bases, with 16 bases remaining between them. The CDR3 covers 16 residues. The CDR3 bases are TGTGCCAGCAGCCAAGACAGCTCCAACAAGCTTTATGGCTACACCTTC. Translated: CASSQDSSNKLYGYTF.

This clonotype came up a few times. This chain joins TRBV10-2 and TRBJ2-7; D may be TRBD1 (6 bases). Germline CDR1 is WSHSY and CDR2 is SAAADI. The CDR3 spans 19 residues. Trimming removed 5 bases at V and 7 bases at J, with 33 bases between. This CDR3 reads CASSHLGIGQHSSYNEQYF. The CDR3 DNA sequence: TGCGCCAGCAGTCACTTGGGCATAGGACAGCATAGCTCCTACAATGAGCAGTACTTC.

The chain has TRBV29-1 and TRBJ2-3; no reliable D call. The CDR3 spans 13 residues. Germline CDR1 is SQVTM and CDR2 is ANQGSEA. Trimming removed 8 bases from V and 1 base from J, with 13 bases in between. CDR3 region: CSTPRLGTDTQYF. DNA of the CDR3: TGCAGCACCCCCCGCCTTGGCACAGATACGCAGTATTTT.

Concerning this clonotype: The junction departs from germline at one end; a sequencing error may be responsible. CDR3 bases: TGTGCCAGCAGCTACGGAGCCCTGGGGTCCTGCGAGCAGTACTTC. Amino acids: CASSYGALGSCEQYF. This chain joins TRBV7-9 and TRBJ2-7; D ambiguous. This CDR3 is built from 15 residues. The germline gives CDR1 SEHNR, CDR2 FQNEAQ (reference sequence).